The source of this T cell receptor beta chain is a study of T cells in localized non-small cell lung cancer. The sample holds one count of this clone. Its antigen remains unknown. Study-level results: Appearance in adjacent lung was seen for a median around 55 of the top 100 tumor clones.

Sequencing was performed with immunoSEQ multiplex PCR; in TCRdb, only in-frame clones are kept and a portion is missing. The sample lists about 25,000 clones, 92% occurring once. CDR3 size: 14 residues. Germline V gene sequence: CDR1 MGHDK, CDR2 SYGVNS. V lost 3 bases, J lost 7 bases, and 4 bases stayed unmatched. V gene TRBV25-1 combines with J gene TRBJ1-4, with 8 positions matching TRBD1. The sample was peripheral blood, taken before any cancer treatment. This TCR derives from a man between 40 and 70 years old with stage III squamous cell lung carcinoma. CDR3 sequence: CASSEDRAVEKLFF. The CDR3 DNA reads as TGTGCCAGCAGTGAGGACAGGGCTGTTGAAAAACTGTTTTTT.